A single sample is the source of the 18 T cell receptor beta chains below, sequenced in a study of monozygotic twins with inflammatory bowel disease. Reanalyzing the 5' RACE reads, TCRdb keeps one entry per CDR3 protein, without DNA. Reported are approximately 390,000 distinct CDR3 sequences; the ten largest clones contain 2% to 3%. The sample taken for sequencing was blood. These receptors were obtained from a human donor with ulcerative colitis or Crohn's disease, or a healthy co-twin of an affected twin (not recorded which).

The V and J genes are TRBV7-9 and TRBJ2-7; TCRdb names TRBD1, which stays unverified in the absence of DNA. Germline V gene lookup returns CDR1 SEHNR and CDR2 FQNEAQ (reference sequence). The CDR3 runs to 13 residues. The CDR3 here is CASSPGIYYEQYF.

The chain is built from TRBV29-1 and TRBJ1-2; TCRdb calls TRBD1, which cannot be checked without DNA. The germline V gene has CDR1 SQVTM and CDR2 ANQGSEA. The CDR3 is 12 amino acids. The CDR3 protein is CSVTQGNYGYTF.

This chain uses TRBV9 with TRBJ2-7. The CDR3 has 14 amino acids. CDR1 and CDR2 (germline): SGDLS, YYNGEE. CDR3: CASSVVGTSYEQYF.

The chain recombines TRBV3-1 with TRBJ1-5. Germline assignment: CDR1 LGHDT and CDR2 YNNKEL (reference sequence). The CDR3 length is 13 residues. CDR3 in amino acids: CASSQDPGSPQHF.

The V call is TRBV20-1, the J call TRBJ1-5; the D call from TCRdb, TRBD1, cannot be confirmed without DNA. The CDR3 consists of 17 residues. Germline values: CDR1 DFQATT, CDR2 SNEGSKA (reference sequence). The CDR3 protein is CSARSNLAGYSNQPQHF.

V gene TRBV5-1 combines with J gene TRBJ2-1; TCRdb names TRBD1, which stays unverified in the absence of DNA. From germline, CDR1 is SGHRS and CDR2 YFSETQ. The CDR3 length is 17 residues. This CDR3 reads CASSFQPGTGELGEQFF.

This chain uses TRBV15 with TRBJ2-3; TCRdb names TRBD2, which stays unverified in the absence of DNA. Germline CDR1 and CDR2: LNHNV and YYDKDF (reference sequence). The CDR3 runs to 17 residues. The CDR3 protein is CATSRDLSRASTDTQYF.

The chain carries TRBV6-5 and TRBJ1-2. The CDR3 runs 11 residues. Germline V gene sequence: CDR1 MNHEY, CDR2 SVGAGI. CDR3 sequence: CASRRIHGYTF.

V gene TRBV6-5 combines with J gene TRBJ2-7; TCRdb returns TRBD1, unconfirmable since there is no DNA. Germline CDR1 reads MNHEY; CDR2 reads SVGAGI. The CDR3 is made up of 17 amino acids. The CDR3 region is CASSYGQGQLYPYEQYF.

V gene TRBV27 combines with J gene TRBJ2-7; no DNA is available, so the TRBD1 call from TCRdb remains unchecked. The CDR3 has 17 residues. CDR1 and CDR2 (germline): MNHEY, SMNVEV (reference sequence). The CDR3 protein is CASSLSRGNSHRAEQYF.

The chain carries TRBV7-3 and TRBJ2-1. The CDR3 has 16 residues. Germline CDR1 is SGHTA and CDR2 is FQGTGA. CDR3 loop: CASSPRAWSSYNEQFF.

This chain uses TRBV6-7 with TRBJ2-5; TCRdb calls TRBD2, which cannot be checked without DNA. TRBV6-7 is classed as an ORF, of uncertain function. This CDR3 has 17 residues. The CDR3 loop reads CASTKNEDRRGGETQYF.

CDR3 loop: CSAETGTGLPDTQYF. V is TRBV20-1 and J is TRBJ2-3; TCRdb returns TRBD1, unconfirmable since there is no DNA. This CDR3 is built from 15 residues. CDR1 and CDR2 from the germline V gene are DFQATT and SNEGSKA (reference sequence).

The chain joins TRBV5-1 to TRBJ1-2; no DNA is available, so the TRBD1 call from TCRdb remains unchecked. The germline CDR1 and CDR2 sequences are SGHRS and YFSETQ. The CDR3 is 14 amino acids. The CDR3 is CASGAGDHSYGYTF. Supplemented by reference TRBV5-1 and TRBJ1-2, the full variable domain reads KAGVTQTPRYLIKTRGQQVTLSCSPISGHRSVSWYQQTPGQGLQFLFEYFSETQRNKGNFPGRFSGRQFSNSRSEMNVSTLELGDSALYLCASGAGDHSYGYTFGSGTRLTVV.

The genes are TRBV5-6 and TRBJ2-6; without DNA, the TCRdb call of TRBD1 cannot be checked. Germline V gene data show CDR1 as SGHDT and CDR2 as YYEEEE. This CDR3 has 18 amino acids. The chain's CDR3 is CASSLRGLKRPGANVLTF. Full variable domain (outside the CDR3, taken from reference TRBV5-6 and TRBJ2-6): DAGVTQSPTHLIKTRGQQVTLRCSPKSGHDTVSWYQQALGQGPQFIFQYYEEEERQRGNFPDRFSGHQFPNYSSELNVNALLLGDSALYLCASSLRGLKRPGANVLTFGAGSRLTVL.

The V gene is TRBV28, the J gene TRBJ2-7; lacking DNA, the TRBD2 call made by TCRdb goes unchecked. This CDR3 has 14 residues. CDR1 and CDR2 (germline): MDHEN, SYDVKM. This CDR3 reads CASSFSGRRDEQYF.

The chain employs TRBV11-2 and TRBJ1-2; TCRdb calls TRBD1, which cannot be checked without DNA. Germline CDR1 reads SGHAT; CDR2 reads FQNNGV. The CDR3 extends over 16 amino acids. This CDR3 is CASSVNRDGNNYGYTF.

This chain uses TRBV24-1 with TRBJ2-2; no DNA is available, so the TRBD2 call from TCRdb remains unchecked. This CDR3 comprises 17 residues. The V gene's germline CDR1 is KGHDR and CDR2 SFDVKD. The CDR3 reads CATSGLLAGVNTGELFF.